The rows below give T cell receptor beta chains drawn from one sample of a study of cytomegalovirus exposure and HLA in healthy donors. Sequencing was performed with immunoSEQ multiplex PCR; in TCRdb, only in-frame clones are kept and a portion is missing. The sample lists 100,000 to 150,000 clones, 74% seen once, with approximately 3.9% in the top ten. The sequenced material came from PBMCs. The receptors shown here come from a woman in her 50s in good health and CMV-seropositive. Both conserved end residues are trimmed from each CDR3. A row's size may be missing; if present it is once, few, many or a size class.

clone size: few; V gene: TRBV5-4; CDR3 protein: ASSPTRVRDYEQY
clone size: NA; V gene: TRBV5-1; CDR3 protein: ASSPERGGTYNEQF
clone size: NA; V gene: TRBV7-2; CDR3 protein: ASSLRRGRTDTQY
clone size: NA; V gene: TRBV5-1; CDR3 protein: ASSLKTGTPEKLF
clone size: NA; V gene: TRBV2; CDR3 protein: ASSEVKGGGNSPLH
clone size: NA; V gene: TRBV2; CDR3 protein: ASSEGPNKNSPLH
clone size: NA; V gene: TRBV6-4; CDR3 protein: ASSVGTGGNYGYT
clone size: NA; V gene: TRBV7-2; CDR3 protein: ASSLLAGGFDEQF
clone size: NA; V gene: TRBV4-2; CDR3 protein: ASSQGSGGSSTDTQY
clone size: NA; V gene: TRBV21-1; CDR3 protein: ARLLDPGKTNYGYT